The rows below give T cell receptor beta chains drawn from one sample of a study of shared clonotypes between healthy human individuals. The data were produced by immunoSEQ multiplex PCR, yet TCRdb's version contains in-frame clones alone and is incomplete. This repertoire shows around 2,000,000 clones, about 95% found once; its top ten account for about 1.1%. The specimen was naive CD8+ T cells sorted from blood. The receptors shown here come from a man between 18 and 35 years old in good health. Each CDR3 is given with its conserved first and last residue. Fields, in order: D gene, J gene, V gene, clone size, CDR3 protein, CDR3 DNA. The D gene is left open where the match is weak. Some rows have no size entry. The others give once, few or many, or a class for an expanded clone.

>TRBD1|TRBJ2-2|TRBV6-6|once
CASSQGQGIGELFF
TGTGCCAGCAGCCAAGGACAGGGGATCGGGGAGCTGTTTTTT
>.|TRBJ2-2|TRBV11-2|once
CASSLDPTLRGTGELFF
TGTGCCAGCAGCTTAGATCCCACACTGAGGGGCACCGGGGAGCTGTTTTTT
>.|TRBJ2-5|TRBV13|.
CASSSGTGGETQYF
TGTGCCAGCAGTTCAGGGACGGGTGGGGAGACCCAGTACTTC
>.|TRBJ1-1|TRBV9|.
CASSVTGGGVDTEAFF
TGTGCCAGCAGCGTAACAGGAGGAGGGGTGGACACTGAAGCTTTCTTT
>TRBD1|TRBJ2-7|TRBV5-1|.
CASAPGTGAYEQYF
TGCGCCAGCGCCCCCGGGACAGGGGCCTACGAGCAGTACTTC
>.|TRBJ1-2|TRBV19|.
CASRDSRGYGYTF
TGTGCCAGTAGGGACAGCCGGGGGTATGGCTACACCTTC
>.|TRBJ2-7|TRBV29-1|.
CSVIGDGEQYF
TGCAGCGTTATTGGGGATGGCGAGCAGTACTTC
>.|TRBJ2-7|TRBV30|.
CAWSPQPSYEQYF
TGTGCCTGGAGTCCACAGCCTTCCTACGAGCAGTACTTC
>.|TRBJ2-1|TRBV13|.
CASSAQLAVSYNEQFF
TGTGCCAGCAGCGCTCAGCTAGCAGTCTCCTACAATGAGCAGTTCTTC
>TRBD2|TRBJ2-2|TRBV9|.
CASSVSGRDTGELFF
TGTGCCAGCAGCGTATCTGGGAGGGACACCGGGGAGCTGTTTTTT
>.|TRBJ2-1|TRBV2|once
CASIDDYNEQFF
TGTGCCAGCATAGATGACTACAATGAGCAGTTCTTC
>TRBD1|TRBJ1-2|TRBV10-2|.
CASSELTGAFWYGYTF
TGCGCCAGCAGTGAGCTCACAGGGGCCTTTTGGTATGGCTACACCTTC
>TRBD2|TRBJ2-1|TRBV27|.
CASSLSAGDQYNEQFF
TGTGCCAGCAGTTTATCGGCGGGGGACCAATACAATGAGCAGTTCTTC
>TRBD1|TRBJ2-1|TRBV28|.
CASSFTGGINEQFF
TGTGCCAGCAGTTTCACAGGGGGAATCAATGAGCAGTTCTTC
>TRBD1|TRBJ1-5|TRBV6-5|.
CASRDGTGLQPQHF
TGTGCCAGCCGGGACGGGACAGGCCTCCAGCCCCAGCATTTT
>TRBD2|TRBJ2-3|TRBV30|.
CAWSFGGSSTDTQYF
TGTGCCTGGAGTTTCGGGGGGTCTAGCACAGATACGCAGTATTTT
>.|TRBJ1-3|TRBV6-1|.
CASSEGGTGNTIYF
TGTGCCAGCAGTGAAGGCGGGACTGGAAACACCATATATTTT
>TRBD2|TRBJ2-3|TRBV6-1|.
CASSEALAGFTDTQYF
TGTGCCAGCAGTGAAGCCTTAGCGGGGTTCACAGATACGCAGTATTTT
>TRBD1|TRBJ2-2|TRBV6-5|.
CASSYSGQENTGELFF
TGTGCCAGCAGTTACTCGGGACAGGAGAACACCGGGGAGCTGTTTTTT
>.|TRBJ2-7|TRBV18|.
CASSPGQGSYEQYF
TGTGCCAGCTCACCTGGTCAAGGGTCCTACGAGCAGTACTTC
>TRBD1|TRBJ1-6|TRBV9|.
CASSPAGQGGSPLHF
TGTGCCAGCAGCCCTGCGGGACAGGGCGGATCACCCCTCCACTTT
>TRBD1|TRBJ1-5|TRBV7-9|.
CASSPTPTSDRDSNQPQHF
TGTGCCAGCAGCCCCACGCCTACCAGTGACAGGGATAGCAATCAGCCCCAGCATTTT
>TRBD1|TRBJ2-7|TRBV19|.
CATHSRDRAYEQYF
TGTGCCACCCACTCCCGGGACAGGGCCTACGAGCAGTACTTC
>.|TRBJ2-1|TRBV7-6|.
CASSSTVDSLFYNEQFF
TGTGCCAGCAGCTCCACCGTCGACAGTCTCTTTTACAATGAGCAGTTCTTC
>TRBD2|TRBJ2-1|TRBV7-9|.
CASSLTSGGRYNEQFF
TGTGCCAGCAGCCTAACTAGCGGGGGTCGGTACAATGAGCAGTTCTTC
>.|TRBJ2-1|TRBV5-6|.
CASSSQKNEQFF
TGTGCCAGCAGCTCACAGAAGAATGAGCAGTTCTTC
>TRBD1|TRBJ2-1|TRBV5-1|.
CASSLVAGTGTYNEQFF
TGCGCCAGCAGCTTGGTGGCCGGGACAGGGACATACAATGAGCAGTTCTTC
>.|TRBJ2-7|TRBV29-1|.
CSVLSLSGEQYF
TGCAGCGTTTTATCCTTATCGGGGGAGCAGTACTTC
>TRBD2|TRBJ2-1|TRBV27|.
CASSSLAGGPYNEQFF
TGTGCCAGCAGTTCCCTAGCGGGAGGCCCCTACAATGAGCAGTTCTTC
>.|TRBJ1-5|TRBV27|.
CASRMGEGQPQHF
TGTGCCAGCAGGATGGGGGAGGGGCAGCCCCAGCATTTT
>.|TRBJ2-2|TRBV6-5|.
CASNYRDTGELFF
TGTGCCAGCAATTACAGGGACACCGGGGAGCTGTTTTTT